This is a list of T cell receptor beta chains from one sample in a study of shared clonotypes between healthy human individuals. Libraries were prepared by immunoSEQ multiplex PCR; TCRdb keeps only in-frame clonotypes and omits some of them. The sample has approximately 480,000 clones, about 80% seen once. Sample: PBMCs. The origin of the receptors is a woman between 35 and 50 years old in good health. Some clones in this sample may be carry-over from other donors' samples. CDR3s include the opening cysteine and the closing phenylalanine or tryptophan. The D gene is left open where the match is weak. Rows give clone size only sometimes, using once, few, many, or a class for an expanded clone.

D	J	V	size	CDR3	DNA
.	TRBJ2-1	TRBV5-4	.	CASSPGLSNEQFF	TGTGCCAGCAGCCCCGGACTGAGCAATGAGCAGTTCTTC
.	TRBJ2-3	TRBV5-1	.	CASSSSALGNTQYF	TGCGCCAGCAGCTCGAGTGCATTGGGGAATACGCAGTATTTT
.	TRBJ1-1	TRBV5-1	.	CASSPDRGSNTEAFF	TGCGCCAGCAGCCCCGATCGGGGGTCGAACACTGAAGCTTTCTTT
TRBD1	TRBJ2-2	TRBV28	.	CASSLNSTGRKNTGELFF	TGTGCCAGCAGTTTAAACTCGACAGGGCGAAAGAACACCGGGGAGCTGTTTTTT
TRBD1	TRBJ1-1	TRBV19	once	CASSMGQGVGTEAFF	TGTGCCAGTAGTATGGGACAGGGAGTAGGCACTGAAGCTTTCTTT
.	TRBJ2-7	TRBV27	.	CASSRPGGSYEQYF	TGTGCCAGCAGCCGGCCAGGAGGCTCCTACGAGCAGTACTTC
TRBD2	TRBJ2-1	TRBV4-2	.	CASSRELAGDRGDEQFF	TGTGCCAGCAGCCGAGAACTAGCGGGAGACAGGGGCGATGAGCAGTTCTTC
.	TRBJ2-5	TRBV29-1	.	CSVETGGGSWEQYF	TGCAGCGTTGAAACAGGAGGGGGGAGTTGGGAGCAGTACTTC
.	TRBJ1-3	TRBV4-1	.	CASSQDILSGARGNTIYF	TGCGCCAGCAGCCAAGATATATTATCGGGGGCGAGAGGAAACACCATATATTTT
.	TRBJ2-1	TRBV12-2	.	CASRLGAKRDLTYNEQFF	TGTGCAAGTCGCTTAGGAGCCAAGCGGGACCTCACTTACAATGAGCAGTTCTTC
.	TRBJ1-4	TRBV6-6	.	CASSFGEKLFF	TGTGCCAGCAGCTTCGGTGAAAAACTGTTTTTT
TRBD1	TRBJ2-7	TRBV6-1	.	CASSEQPTGTGLYEQYF	TGTGCCAGCAGTGAACAACCCACCGGGACAGGGCTTTACGAGCAGTACTTC
.	TRBJ2-7	TRBV9	.	CASSARGFTYEQYF	TGTGCCAGCAGCGCCCGGGGCTTCACCTACGAGCAGTACTTC
TRBD1	TRBJ1-4	TRBV27	.	CASKTARGPNEKLFF	TGTGCCAGCAAGACGGCAAGGGGGCCTAATGAAAAACTGTTTTTT
.	TRBJ2-3	TRBV5-1	.	CASSNLGNRGTDTQYF	TGCGCCAGCAGTAATCTAGGGAATCGGGGCACAGATACGCAGTATTTT
.	TRBJ2-5	TRBV6-5	.	CASSPPGQETQYF	TGTGCCAGTAGTCCTCCTGGACAAGAGACCCAGTACTTC
.	TRBJ1-2	TRBV5-1	.	CASSLGRGSSGYTF	TGCGCCAGCAGCTTGGGCCGGGGAAGCAGTGGCTACACCTTC
TRBD1	TRBJ1-1	TRBV12-5	.	CASGLVGQGGEAFF	TGTGCTAGTGGTTTGGTCGGACAGGGCGGTGAAGCTTTCTTT
.	TRBJ2-7	TRBV7-9	.	CASSLVAQGNPYEQYF	TGTGCCAGCAGCTTAGTAGCACAGGGCAATCCCTACGAGCAGTACTTC
.	TRBJ2-7	TRBV5-4	once	CASSLPGPKYEQYF	TGTGCCAGCAGTTTGCCGGGACCCAAATACGAGCAGTACTTC
TRBD2	TRBJ2-7	TRBV4-3	once	CASSLRAGAYEQYF	TGCGCCAGCAGCCTCAGGGCGGGGGCCTACGAGCAGTACTTC
.	TRBJ1-2	TRBV4-1	.	CASSQVPSASNYGYTF	TGCGCCAGCAGCCAAGTCCCCTCGGCCTCTAACTATGGCTACACCTTC
.	TRBJ2-5	TRBV4-1	.	CASSQASEVPRETQYF	TGCGCCAGCAGCCAAGCGTCAGAGGTCCCAAGGGAGACCCAGTACTTC
.	TRBJ1-5	TRBV6-1	.	CASSEAVGNQPQHF	TGTGCCAGCAGTGAAGCTGTAGGCAATCAGCCCCAGCATTTT
.	TRBJ2-1	TRBV6-4	few	CASSETRDPPQKQFF	TGTGCCAGCAGTGAAACCCGTGACCCGCCCCAGAAGCAGTTCTTC
TRBD2	TRBJ2-7	TRBV2	.	CASSERGASGMIGTYEQYF	TGTGCCAGCAGTGAGCGAGGGGCTAGCGGGATGATAGGGACCTACGAGCAGTACTTC
TRBD2	TRBJ2-3	TRBV29-1	.	CSVESIAGQDTQYF	TGCAGCGTTGAGTCAATAGCGGGGCAAGATACGCAGTATTTT
.	TRBJ1-6	TRBV6-5	few	CASSYSTGDNSPLHF	TGTGCCAGCAGTTACTCGACTGGGGATAATTCACCCCTCCACTTT
TRBD1	TRBJ2-5	TRBV28	.	CASSAPGTGGTETQYF	TGTGCCAGCAGTGCTCCCGGGACAGGGGGGACAGAGACCCAGTACTTC
TRBD1	TRBJ2-4	TRBV28	few	CASSSRTGGNIQYF	TGTGCCAGCAGTTCCAGGACAGGTGGAAACATTCAGTACTTC
.	TRBJ2-3	TRBV5-4	.	CASSLEGALSDTQYF	TGTGCCAGCAGCTTGGAGGGAGCACTCTCAGATACGCAGTATTTT
.	TRBJ2-5	TRBV7-2	.	CASSQGGGLETQYF	TGTGCCAGCAGCCAAGGAGGGGGATTGGAGACCCAGTACTTC
.	TRBJ2-2	TRBV11-3	.	CASSLVKGLDDTGELFF	TGTGCCAGCAGCTTAGTGAAGGGACTGGATGACACCGGGGAGCTGTTTTTT
TRBD1	TRBJ2-7	TRBV28	few	CATTGTGGHEQYF	TGTGCCACCACCGGGACAGGCGGCCACGAGCAGTACTTC
.	TRBJ2-1	TRBV7-9	.	CASSLELSEDEQFF	TGTGCCAGCAGCTTAGAGCTTAGCGAGGATGAGCAGTTCTTC
.	TRBJ2-1	TRBV18	.	CASSPNPGRGLANEQFF	TGTGCCAGCTCACCAAACCCTGGCCGCGGGCTAGCCAATGAGCAGTTCTTC
TRBD2	TRBJ2-7	TRBV5-4	.	CASSLVAGGPYEQYF	TGTGCCAGCAGCTTGGTGGCGGGAGGGCCCTACGAGCAGTACTTC
.	TRBJ2-2	TRBV30	.	CAWSVDTGELFF	TGTGCCTGGAGTGTAGACACCGGGGAGCTGTTTTTT
TRBD2	TRBJ2-3	TRBV27	.	CASSWGGSTDTQYF	TGTGCCAGCAGCTGGGGAGGGAGCACAGATACGCAGTATTTT
.	TRBJ2-5	TRBV18	.	CASSPAGGNETQYF	TGTGCCAGCTCACCAGCCGGGGGAAACGAGACCCAGTACTTC
.	TRBJ2-4	TRBV28	.	CASSLSEGPKNIQYF	TGTGCCAGCAGTTTATCGGAGGGGCCGAAAAACATTCAGTACTTC